This TCR beta chain was identified during a study of T cell changes during pregnancy in multiple sclerosis. The protocol was immunoSEQ multiplex PCR, while the TCRdb copy is restricted to in-frame clones and leaves out a portion. The sample includes around 120,000 clones, 91% of them seen just once. The CDR3 has 14 amino acids. Trimming removed 8 bases from V and 1 base from J, with 11 bases in between. Germline V gives CDR1 MRHNA, CDR2 SNTAGT. The receptor's source is a female donor with multiple sclerosis, enrolled in a pregnancy study. The source was peripheral blood, collected after pregnancy. The V and J genes are TRBV6-4 and TRBJ2-2, with D possibly TRBD1 on 5 matching bases. The CDR3, as DNA: TGTGCCAGCCAGAAACAGGAGAACACCGGGGAGCTGTTTTTT. Translated: CASQKQENTGELFF.